A single sample is the source of the 28 T cell receptor beta chains below, sequenced in a study of blood T cells in healthy people across ages. Then a second PCR, running roughly 7 to 11 cycles, was carried out with a sample-barcoded 5' primer and a J-beta primer mix. MiXCR was run by TCRdb on the 5' RACE reads, yielding one entry per CDR3 protein. The table lists roughly 860,000 distinct CDR3 sequences, approximately 65% of them singletons, with 25% to 30% in the top ten. Sequences were obtained from blood. The receptors were gathered from a young man in good health.

This clonotype was picked up many times. A much larger clone is a single base away; this may be a read error. The genes are TRBV9 and TRBJ2-1; a possible D gene is TRBD2 (7 bases). This CDR3 contains 14 residues. In germline, CDR1 is SGDLS, CDR2 YYNGEE. CDR3 amino acids: CASSVGGAYNEQFF. As DNA, the CDR3 is TGTGCCAGCAGTGTAGGGGGGGCCTACAATGAGCAGTTCTTC.

The rearrangement links TRBV18 to TRBJ2-5; a weak D match, TRBD1 (6 bases). The tail of the sequence fits TRBJ2-7 better, so the J call may be wrong. Germline assignment: CDR1 KGHSH and CDR2 LQKENI. This CDR3 comprises 14 residues. The CDR3 nucleotides are TGTGCCAGCTCACCCGACACAGGGTCGGGCGAGCAGTACTTC. Its protein product is CASSPDTGSGEQYF.

This clonotype appeared once. The gene calls are TRBV20-1 and TRBJ2-1; 7 nucleotides match TRBD2. The DNA end favors TRBJ2-7, so the J call may be wrong. The CDR3 spans 14 residues. Germline V lookup: CDR1 DFQATT, CDR2 SNEGSKA (reference sequence). The CDR3 DNA reads TGCAGTGCTCGGGGACTATCCTCCTACAATGAGCAGTACTTC. Translated, it gives CSARGLSSYNEQYF.

This clonotype was observed a few times. This CDR3 is CASSQGTSGLYEQYF. The CDR3 bases are TGCGCCAGCAGCCAAGGGACTAGCGGGCTCTACGAGCAGTACTTC. The chain couples TRBV4-1 to TRBJ2-7, with TRBD2 matching 11 bases. Germline assignment: CDR1 MGHRA and CDR2 YSYEKL. Germline trimming cut 1 base from V and 3 bases from J; bases unmatched to any gene: 2. CDR3 length equals 15 residues.

The chain uses TRBV7-9 and TRBJ1-5, with D possibly TRBD1 on 5 matching bases. Germline lookup yields CDR1 SEHNR and CDR2 FQNEAQ (reference sequence). V was trimmed by 5 bases and J by 4 bases, leaving 15 bases between them. CDR3 length: 15 residues. CDR3 DNA: TGTGCCAGCAGCAATAACCGGGACCTTAATCAGCCCCAGCATTTT. It yields the protein CASSNNRDLNQPQHF.

The chain combines TRBV20-1 with TRBJ2-5; 10 positions match TRBD1. Losses at the gene ends were 1 base for V and 4 bases for J; bases not matched to a gene: 6. There are 15 residues in the CDR3. Germline CDR1 reads DFQATT; CDR2 reads SNEGSKA (reference sequence). The CDR3 spells CSARVGQGYRETQYF. CDR3 DNA sequence: TGCAGTGCTAGAGTGGGACAGGGGTACCGAGAGACCCAGTACTTC.

The chain is built from TRBV20-1 and TRBJ1-3; 10 bases agree with TRBD1. The CDR3 contains 15 residues. Germline V CDR1 and CDR2: DFQATT, SNEGSKA (reference sequence). V shed 3 bases and J 2 bases; nucleotides not matched to a gene: 4. The CDR3 bases are TGCAGTGCTAGCCACGGGACAGGGGCTGGAAACACCATATATTTT. This encodes CSASHGTGAGNTIYF.

This clonotype has just one count. The chain has TRBV28 and TRBJ1-4; 9 nucleotides match TRBD1. Germline loops: CDR1 MDHEN, CDR2 SYDVKM. The CDR3 has 15 residues. V lost 8 bases to trimming and J lost 7 bases; unmatched junction nucleotides: 11. CDR3 sequence reads: CASHRRTGEFEKLFF. For the CDR3, the DNA is TGTGCCAGCCATCGACGGACAGGGGAGTTTGAAAAACTGTTTTTT.

The chain couples TRBV20-1 to TRBJ2-1, with D perhaps matching TRBD1 or TRBD2 (6 bases each). The CDR3 spans 15 residues. CDR1 and CDR2 (germline): DFQATT, SNEGSKA (reference sequence). V lost 2 bases and J 6 bases, leaving 17 bases between the germline ends. The CDR3 reads CSARSSASGVNEQFF. The CDR3 DNA sequence: TGCAGTGCTAGATCTAGCGCCTCAGGGGTCAATGAGCAGTTCTTC.

The V gene is TRBV7-2, the J gene TRBJ2-1; 7 bases align to TRBD2. The V and J ends lost 6 bases and 6 bases, in that order; junction bases with no gene match: 11. The CDR3 spans 15 residues. Germline V CDR1 and CDR2: SGHTA, FQGNSA. The CDR3 loop is CASRSAGVLSNEQFF. The CDR3 DNA reads TGTGCCAGCAGGTCGGCGGGGGTCCTTTCCAATGAGCAGTTCTTC.

V gene TRBV12-3 or TRBV12-4 combines with J gene TRBJ2-5; a possible D gene is TRBD1 (6 bases). CDR3 length: 15 residues. The V and J ends lost 3 bases and 2 bases respectively, with 13 bases between them. The CDR3 DNA reads as TGTGCCAGCAGTTTGTGGGGGACACTACAAGAGACCCAGTACTTC. Protein sequence: CASSLWGTLQETQYF.

This clonotype was seen a handful of times. This rearrangement joins TRBV9 to TRBJ2-3; D is possibly TRBD2 (5 bases). V gave up 3 bases and J gave up 5 bases, with 10 bases separating them. Germline loops: CDR1 SGDLS, CDR2 YYNGEE. The CDR3 runs to 13 residues. As DNA, the CDR3 is TGTGCCAGCAGCGAGACCGGGGTAGATACGCAGTATTTT. Protein: CASSETGVDTQYF.

The chain recombines TRBV11-2 with TRBJ2-1; 9 positions match TRBD1. From germline, CDR1 is SGHAT and CDR2 FQNNGV. The V gene end was trimmed by 4 bases and the J gene end by 1 base; junction bases not matched to a gene: 5. The CDR3 loop spans 16 amino acids. The CDR3 region has the DNA TGTGCCAGCAGCTACAGGGGGCCCCCTTCCTACAATGAGCAGTTCTTC. Translating it yields CASSYRGPPSYNEQFF.

This clonotype was counted only a few times. V usage is TRBV29-1 and J usage is TRBJ2-5; tentatively, D is TRBD2 (7 bases). V lost 6 bases and J lost 4, with 21 bases in between. The V gene's germline CDR1 is SQVTM and CDR2 ANQGSEA. This CDR3 comprises 15 residues. The CDR3: CSVSPSGGASETQYF. For the CDR3, the DNA is TGCAGCGTGAGCCCCTCGGGGGGCGCATCAGAGACCCAGTACTTC.

This clonotype has a single count. J is TRBJ2-5 and V is TRBV5-1, with unresolved D. V dropped 1 base and J dropped 5 bases, with 9 bases sitting between them. This CDR3 spans 13 amino acids. Germline assignment: CDR1 SGHRS and CDR2 YFSETQ. The DNA of the CDR3 is TGCGCCAGCAGCTTGTCCGAGCCCGAGACCCAGTACTTC. It is translated as CASSLSEPETQYF.

The V call is TRBV7-9, the J call TRBJ2-1; perhaps D is TRBD1 or TRBD2 (5 bases each). The germline V and J ends were trimmed by 2 bases and 8 bases, with 10 bases remaining between them. Germline CDR1 is SEHNR and CDR2 is FQNEAQ (reference sequence). The CDR3 spans 13 residues. The CDR3 DNA follows: TGTGCCAGCAGCTTAATGGGGACGGATGAGCAGTTCTTC. It encodes CASSLMGTDEQFF.

V is TRBV7-2 and J is TRBJ2-5; the match to TRBD1 covers 8 bases. The ends lost 5 bases at V and 4 bases at J; junction bases unmatched: 9. The CDR3 length is 15 residues. Germline loops: CDR1 SGHTA, CDR2 FQGNSA. CDR3 bases: TGTGCCAGCAGCCGTACAGGGGGGACCCTAGAGACCCAGTACTTC. Protein product: CASSRTGGTLETQYF.

The chain combines TRBV4-2 with TRBJ2-7, with unresolved D. The CDR3 totals 15 residues. Germline V gives CDR1 LGHNA, CDR2 YNFKEQ. The V gene lost 0 bases and the J gene lost 0 bases, with 9 bases spanning the gap. Here the CDR3 reads CASSQDLSNSYEQYF. Here the CDR3 DNA reads TGTGCCAGCAGCCAAGATCTGAGCAACTCCTACGAGCAGTACTTC.

Only a few counts were recorded for this clonotype. V is TRBV7-6 and J is TRBJ2-5; 10 bases match TRBD1. J was trimmed by 3 bases and V by 5 bases; bases with no gene match: 6. The CDR3 consists of 15 residues. Germline V lookup: CDR1 SGHVS, CDR2 FNYEAQ. The CDR3 DNA follows: TGTGCCAGCAGCCGAGGGACAGGGGAGAAAGAGACCCAGTACTTC. Translating it yields CASSRGTGEKETQYF.

This clonotype was found a few times. The chain links TRBV3-1 to TRBJ2-5; 10 bases line up with TRBD1. Germline V gene lookup returns CDR1 LGHDT and CDR2 YNNKEL (reference sequence). V shed 1 base and J 5 bases; nucleotides not matched to a gene: 4. This CDR3 comprises 15 residues. Here the CDR3 reads CASSQGPGQGETQYF. The CDR3 bases are TGTGCCAGCAGCCAAGGCCCGGGACAGGGGGAGACCCAGTACTTC.

V gene TRBV5-1 combines with J gene TRBJ2-1, with 11 positions matching TRBD1. Germline assignment: CDR1 SGHRS and CDR2 YFSETQ. Trimming at V came to 3 bases and at J to 3 bases, leaving 5 bases not matched to a gene. CDR3 length equals 16 residues. CDR3 bases: TGCGCCAGCAGCTCCGGACAGGGGGCGGTCTACAATGAGCAGTTCTTC. Translation: CASSSGQGAVYNEQFF.

The chain links TRBV25-1 to TRBJ2-5, with 7 bases lining up with TRBD2. With 7 bases clipped from V and 9 bases from J, the junction kept 17 bases outside the gene matches. The CDR3 contains 15 residues. Germline CDR1 is MGHDK and CDR2 is SYGVNS. In DNA, the CDR3 is TGTGCCAGCAAGGGACCGACCACCGGTGGGAGGGCCCAGTACTTC. This codes for CASKGPTTGGRAQYF.

This chain links TRBV12-3 or TRBV12-4 with TRBJ1-2; TRBD1 is a possible D gene (6 bases). The CDR3 sequence is 14 residues long. Trimming cost V 5 bases and J 3 bases, with 13 bases left between them. The CDR3 here is CASSPAGQHYGYTF. The DNA for the CDR3 is TGTGCCAGCAGTCCAGCCGGACAGCACTATGGCTACACCTTC.

This rearrangement joins TRBV28 to TRBJ2-7; 8 bases align to TRBD1. CDR1 and CDR2 (germline): MDHEN, SYDVKM. Trimming at V came to 6 bases and at J to 5 bases, leaving 9 bases not matched to a gene. The CDR3 spans 14 residues. The CDR3 DNA follows: TGTGCCAGCAGAACGACAGGGGATCATCACGAGCAGTACTTC. Translating it yields CASRTTGDHHEQYF.

The chain recombines TRBV4-3 with TRBJ2-1, with D unresolved. CDR1 is LGHNA and CDR2 is YSLEER in the germline V gene. V lost 0 bases, J lost 4 bases, and 10 bases lay in between. CDR3 size: 15 residues. CDR3 nucleotide sequence: TGCGCCAGCAGCCAAGATGGGGTCGGTTACAATGAGCAGTTCTTC. Its protein product is CASSQDGVGYNEQFF.

V is TRBV7-9 and J is TRBJ2-7; no definite D call. Germline V lookup: CDR1 SEHNR, CDR2 FQNEAQ (reference sequence). This CDR3 has 13 residues. Between the trimmed V and J ends, which lost 2 bases and 4 bases, there was a span of 9 bases. For the CDR3, the DNA is TGTGCCAGCAGCTTATTGCCAGCGTACGAGCAGTACTTC. This codes for CASSLLPAYEQYF.

The table lists this clonotype with a few counts. This sequence joins TRBV7-9 and TRBJ2-3; the D is unclear. Germline values: CDR1 SEHNR, CDR2 FQNEAQ (reference sequence). The CDR3 runs 14 residues. V lost 6 bases to trimming and J lost 0 bases, with 10 bases between them. CDR3 sequence: CASSPHSSTDTQYF. The DNA of the CDR3 is TGTGCCAGCAGTCCTCACAGTAGCACAGATACGCAGTATTTT.

J is TRBJ2-3 and V is TRBV4-2; 7 nucleotides align to TRBD2. The length of the CDR3 is 16 residues. Germline V gives CDR1 LGHNA, CDR2 YNFKEQ. Losses at the gene ends were 0 bases for V and 4 bases for J; bases not matched to a gene: 7. The CDR3 DNA reads as TGTGCCAGCAGCCAAGAGTTCGGGGGGAATGCAGATACGCAGTATTTT. It codes for CASSQEFGGNADTQYF.